This TCR beta chain was identified in a study of naive and memory T cell subsets. The study, taken as a whole, reports: Naive repertoires, especially CD8, held a few larger clonotypes, possibly memory cells re-expressing CD45RA.

Per germline, CDR1 SGHDN and CDR2 FVKESK. This CDR3 comprises 13 residues. Trimming cost V 0 bases and J 3 bases, with 5 bases left between them. The beta constant-region primer was an equimolar mix of two oligonucleotides covering TRBC1 and TRBC2. A 12-nucleotide UMI and the SP2 primer were added to the cDNA 3' end by oligonucleotide ligation. One entry per CDR3 protein results from TCRdb running MiXCR on the UMI-ligation and nested PCR reads. Of under 150,000 distinct CDR3 sequences listed, around 15% were seen once; the top ten hold about 0.14%. As regards this clonotype: What it recognizes is unknown.

The chain is built from TRBV14 and TRBJ2-5, with D hard to call. The clonotype comes from a human donor in good health. Sequencing used naive CD4+ T cells from blood. Here the CDR3 DNA reads TGTGCCAGCAGCCAAGACTTAAAAGAGACCCAGTACTTC. The encoded protein is CASSQDLKETQYF.